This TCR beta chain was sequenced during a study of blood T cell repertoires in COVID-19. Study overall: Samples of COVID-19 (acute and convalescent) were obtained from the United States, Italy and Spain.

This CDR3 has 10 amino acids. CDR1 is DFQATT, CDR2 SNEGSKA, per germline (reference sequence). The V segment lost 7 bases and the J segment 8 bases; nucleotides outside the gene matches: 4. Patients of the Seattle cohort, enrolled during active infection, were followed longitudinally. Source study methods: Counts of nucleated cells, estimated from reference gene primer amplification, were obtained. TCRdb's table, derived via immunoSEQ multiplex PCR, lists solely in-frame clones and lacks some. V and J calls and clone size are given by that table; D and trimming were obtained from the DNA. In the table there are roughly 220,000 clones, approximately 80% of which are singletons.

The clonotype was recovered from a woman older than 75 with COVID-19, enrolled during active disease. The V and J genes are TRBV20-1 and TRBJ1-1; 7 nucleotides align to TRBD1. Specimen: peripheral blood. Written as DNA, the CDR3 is TGCAGTGTTTCGGACAGGGAAGCTTTCTTT. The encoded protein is CSVSDREAFF.